This TCR beta chain was captured by sequencing in a study of OX40 agonist ivuxolimab in advanced cancers. The study, taken as a whole, reports: More expanded clones were found, on average, in CD8+ than in CD4+ T cells. Doses of 0.1 to 3.0 mg/kg were accompanied by clonal expansion of CD4+ and CD8+ blood T cells by week 6.

The investigators sampled blood at baseline, at cycle 4 day 1, and at cycle 7 day 1. The table came from immunoSEQ multiplex PCR; TCRdb's copy has only in-frame clones and leaves some out. The sample includes over 45,000 clones, 88% of them seen just once. For this clone: Antigen: not known.

The sequencing here drew on CD4+ or CD8+ T cells sorted from blood, taken in a trial of the OX40 agonist ivuxolimab. This clonotype originated in an adult with an advanced solid tumor such as melanoma, head and neck, liver or kidney cancer.

CDR3 in DNA: TGCAGCGTGTTAGACAGGGGAACCTATGAAGGCTACACCTTC. It is translated as CSVLDRGTYEGYTF. This rearrangement joins TRBV29-1 to TRBJ1-2, with 8 nucleotides matching TRBD1. The CDR3 loop spans 14 amino acids. Germline trimming cut 6 bases from V and 8 bases from J; bases unmatched to any gene: 14. CDR1 and CDR2 from the germline V gene are SQVTM and ANQGSEA.